This passage covers 32 T cell receptor beta chains from one sample sequenced in a study of T cells after yellow fever vaccination. TCRdb processed the 5' RACE reads anew with MiXCR; each CDR3 protein has one entry. The sample includes fewer than 350,000 distinct CDR3 sequences, 8.5% to 10% of them seen just once. Sequencing used PBMCs, obtained on the day of the first yellow fever vaccination. All receptors come from a man aged 18 to 30 who received the YFV17D yellow fever vaccine.

The rearrangement uses TRBV9 and TRBJ1-5, with a weak D call TRBD1 (6 bases). The CDR3 length is 13 residues. Germline lookup yields CDR1 SGDLS and CDR2 YYNGEE. Between the trimmed V and J ends, which lost 4 bases and 5 bases, there was a span of 10 bases. This chain's CDR3 is CASSRGKDQPQHF. The CDR3 DNA reads TGTGCCAGCAGCAGGGGGAAGGATCAGCCCCAGCATTTT.

This clonotype was counted only a few times. The V gene is TRBV4-3, the J gene TRBJ1-1; 7 bases align to TRBD1. The germline CDR1 and CDR2 sequences are LGHNA and YSLEER. V gave up 0 bases and J gave up 5 bases; unmatched junction bases: 6. The CDR3 is made up of 15 amino acids. In nucleotides, the CDR3 is TGCGCCAGCAGCCAAGACTCAACAGGGGTAACTGAAGCTTTCTTT. Translation: CASSQDSTGVTEAFF.

V usage is TRBV7-2 and J usage is TRBJ2-3; D call uncertain. Germline V gene data show CDR1 as SGHTA and CDR2 as FQGNSA. This CDR3 has 14 residues. Trimming took 5 bases from V and 4 from J, leaving 13 bases between them. In DNA, the CDR3 is TGTGCCAGCAGCCAACGGCCGGTCTCAGATACGCAGTATTTT. It specifies CASSQRPVSDTQYF.

CDR3 sequence reads: CASSPGRDFMTDTQYF. CDR3 nucleotides: TGTGCCAGCAGCCCTGGCCGGGACTTTATGACAGATACGCAGTATTTT. The V and J genes are TRBV5-4 and TRBJ2-3, with D possibly being TRBD2 (6 bases). The CDR3 totals 16 residues. Germline V lookup: CDR1 SGHNT, CDR2 YYREEE (reference sequence). V lost 4 bases to trimming and J lost 3 bases, with 18 bases between them.

V usage is TRBV20-1 and J usage is TRBJ2-2; D possibly corresponds to TRBD2 (6 bases). This CDR3 has 16 residues. Deletions cut 1 base from V and 1 base from J, with 13 bases between. Germline CDR1 DFQATT, CDR2 SNEGSKA (reference sequence). CDR3 protein: CSARGGEPLNTGELFF. The CDR3 DNA reads TGCAGTGCTAGAGGCGGGGAGCCCCTGAACACCGGGGAGCTGTTTTTT.

V and J are TRBV6-2 or TRBV6-3 and TRBJ2-1, with unresolved D. The V and J ends lost 5 bases and 10 bases respectively, with 9 bases between them. Germline V lookup: CDR1 MNHEY, CDR2 SVGEGT. This CDR3 has 11 residues. Here the CDR3 reads CASSAIQEQFF. The CDR3, as DNA: TGTGCCAGCAGTGCTATTCAAGAGCAGTTCTTC.

The rearrangement uses TRBV15 and TRBJ2-3, with D perhaps TRBD2 (6 bases). V was clipped by 0 bases and J by 4 bases, with 14 bases between them. The CDR3 is 16 residues long. Germline V gives CDR1 LNHNV, CDR2 YYDKDF (reference sequence). CDR3 in amino acids: CATSRDFGSPADTQYF. CDR3 coding DNA: TGTGCCACCAGCAGAGACTTCGGGAGTCCGGCAGATACGCAGTATTTT. The full variable domain, in which reference TRBV15 and TRBJ2-3 provide the parts outside the CDR3, is DAMVIQNPRYQVTQFGKPVTLSCSQTLNHNVMYWYQQKSSQAPKLLFHYYDKDFNNEADTPDNFQSRRPNTSFCFLDIRSPGLGDTAMYLCATSRDFGSPADTQYFGPGTRLTVL.

The V call is TRBV18, the J call TRBJ1-1; perhaps TRBD1 as D (5 bases). The CDR3 contains 15 residues. Germline lookup yields CDR1 KGHSH and CDR2 LQKENI. V lost 4 bases, J lost 2 bases, and 14 bases lay in between. The chain's CDR3 is CASSLSPQGNTEAFF. In nucleotides, the CDR3 is TGTGCCAGCTCACTTTCTCCGCAGGGAAACACTGAAGCTTTCTTT.

This clonotype appeared a few times. The J gene is TRBJ2-3, the V gene TRBV7-8; TRBD2 might be the D (6 bases). The V end was cut by 7 bases, the J end by 0 bases, with 14 bases between. This CDR3 contains 15 residues. CDR1 and CDR2 from the germline V gene are SGHVS and FQNEAQ. CDR3 residues: CASTNTGESTDTQYF. CDR3 coding DNA: TGTGCCAGCACCAATACGGGGGAAAGCACAGATACGCAGTATTTT.

This clonotype was counted only a few times. The V gene is TRBV6-2 or TRBV6-3, the J gene TRBJ2-7; the D gene is possibly TRBD2 (6 bases). Germline CDR1 is MNHEY and CDR2 is SVGEGT. The length of the CDR3 is 17 residues. V was cut by 0 bases and J by 5 bases, with 20 bases left in between. The DNA for the CDR3 is TGTGCCAGCAGTTACTCCCCTCAGGTAGGAGGGTACCACGAGCAGTACTTC. This gives the protein CASSYSPQVGGYHEQYF.

This clonotype occurred many times. The CDR3: CASSLAPGVGDEQFF. The CDR3 nucleotides read TGCGCCAGCAGCTTGGCGCCGGGGGTGGGCGATGAGCAGTTCTTC. The chain carries TRBV5-1 and TRBJ2-1, with a possible D match to TRBD2 (6 bases). Germline V gene lookup returns CDR1 SGHRS and CDR2 YFSETQ. V lost 0 bases to trimming and J lost 8 bases, with 15 bases between them. The CDR3 extends over 15 amino acids.

This clonotype showed up just a few times. This chain uses TRBV7-9 with TRBJ1-5; TRBD1 aligns across 9 bases. This CDR3 contains 15 residues. Trimming at V came to 5 bases and at J to 4 bases, leaving 6 bases not matched to a gene. Germline V gives CDR1 SEHNR, CDR2 FQNEAQ (reference sequence). The CDR3 nucleotides read TGTGCCAGCAGCGCCGGACAGGGGCATAATCAGCCCCAGCATTTT. Amino acid sequence: CASSAGQGHNQPQHF.

This clonotype was found many times. V gene TRBV2 combines with J gene TRBJ2-2; weak D call: TRBD1 (6 bases). Germline V gene data show CDR1 as SNHLY and CDR2 as FYNNEI. Trimming removed 4 bases from V and 6 bases from J, with 9 bases in between. CDR3 length equals 13 residues. The CDR3 loop reads CASSVTGPGELFF. The CDR3 DNA reads as TGTGCCAGCAGTGTCACAGGGCCCGGGGAGCTGTTTTTT.

This clonotype showed up just a few times. V gene TRBV30 combines with J gene TRBJ1-5; maybe TRBD1 (5 bases). The germline V and J ends were trimmed by 0 bases and 5 bases, with 17 bases remaining between them. The CDR3 is 16 residues long. In germline, CDR1 is GTSNPN, CDR2 SVGIG (reference sequence). This CDR3 reads CAWSVHPGSNDQPQHF. CDR3 coding DNA: TGTGCCTGGAGTGTACACCCAGGGTCCAATGATCAGCCCCAGCATTTT.

This clonotype was seen at least ten times. The chain employs TRBV6-2 or TRBV6-3 and TRBJ2-3; D is tentatively TRBD1 or TRBD2 (7 bases each). From germline, CDR1 is MNHEY and CDR2 SVGEGT. The CDR3 is made up of 16 amino acids. Trimming left V 8 bases short and J 2 bases short, with 20 bases between. CDR3 DNA sequence: TGTGCCAGCCGATTCTCAGGGGGGGCCGTCACAGATACGCAGTATTTT. This encodes CASRFSGGAVTDTQYF.

This clonotype was detected ten times or more. At one boundary the junction diverges from the germline segment, which might be a read error. This chain connects TRBV12-3 or TRBV12-4 to TRBJ2-1; D call uncertain. The CDR3 covers 15 residues. In nucleotides, the CDR3 is TGTGCCAGCAGCTTAGCTGATGGGGCCTACAATGAGCAGTTCTTC. Translation gives CASSLADGAYNEQFF.

This clonotype was observed a few times. As DNA, the CDR3 is TGTGCCAGCAGTGAATGGACCCCCACAGATACGCAGTATTTT. Amino acids: CASSEWTPTDTQYF. This chain links TRBV25-1 with TRBJ2-3; D not certain. Germline V gene sequence: CDR1 MGHDK, CDR2 SYGVNS. The CDR3 extends over 14 amino acids. V lost 1 base and J 2 bases, leaving 7 bases between the germline ends. Full variable domain (remainder filled in from reference TRBV25-1 and TRBJ2-3): EADIYQTPRYLVIGTGKKITLECSQTMGHDKMYWYQQDPGMELHLIHYSYGVNSTEKGDLSSESTVSRIRTEHFPLTLESARPSHTSQYLCASSEWTPTDTQYFGPGTRLTVL.

The chain recombines TRBV7-9 with TRBJ1-2; TRBD1 matches 9 bases. The V and J ends lost 5 bases and 4 bases, in that order; junction bases with no gene match: 8. This CDR3 contains 15 residues. Germline assignment: CDR1 SEHNR and CDR2 FQNEAQ (reference sequence). CDR3 bases: TGTGCCAGCAGCCCTGGACAGGGGTTGGTCTATGGCTACACCTTC. Its translation: CASSPGQGLVYGYTF.

The chain uses TRBV7-2 and TRBJ2-3; D tentatively fits TRBD1 or TRBD2 (6 bases each). From germline, CDR1 is SGHTA and CDR2 FQGNSA. V gave up 0 bases and J gave up 4 bases, with 14 bases separating them. The CDR3 loop spans 16 amino acids. CDR3 loop: CASSLASGGPADTQYF. For the CDR3, the DNA is TGTGCCAGCAGCTTAGCTAGTGGGGGGCCCGCAGATACGCAGTATTTT.

This clonotype was seen only a few times. This rearrangement joins TRBV12-3 or TRBV12-4 to TRBJ2-1; 12 bases map to TRBD2. With 6 bases clipped from V and 4 bases from J, the junction kept 7 bases outside the gene matches. This CDR3 has 16 residues. This chain's CDR3 is CASRPPTSGGYNEQFF. The CDR3 DNA sequence: TGTGCCAGCAGACCTCCGACTAGCGGGGGATACAATGAGCAGTTCTTC.

The chain is built from TRBV9 and TRBJ2-3; D perhaps matches TRBD2 (7 bases). The CDR3 is made up of 16 amino acids. In germline, CDR1 is SGDLS, CDR2 YYNGEE. The V and J ends lost 0 bases and 3 bases respectively, with 14 bases between them. CDR3 amino acids: CASSVAMAGATDTQYF. In DNA form, the CDR3 reads TGTGCCAGCAGCGTAGCTATGGCGGGGGCAACAGATACGCAGTATTTT.

The table lists this clonotype with many counts. This rearrangement joins TRBV12-3 or TRBV12-4 to TRBJ1-5, with 7 nucleotides matching TRBD1. Trimming cost V 5 bases and J 1 base; bases outside gene matches: 5. This CDR3 has 15 residues. The CDR3 sequence: CASSLQGTSNQPQHF. The CDR3 DNA sequence: TGTGCCAGCAGTCTACAGGGGACGAGCAATCAGCCCCAGCATTTT.

The table lists this clonotype with a few counts. This rearrangement joins TRBV6-2 or TRBV6-3 to TRBJ1-1; tentatively, D is TRBD1 (5 bases). Germline assignment: CDR1 MNHEY and CDR2 SVGEGT. CDR3 length: 13 residues. V lost 0 bases and J 7 bases, leaving 9 bases between the germline ends. DNA for the CDR3: TGTGCCAGCAGTTACTCGCAGGGATTTGAAGCTTTCTTT. Translating it yields CASSYSQGFEAFF.

This clonotype was seen a few times. The J gene is TRBJ2-5, the V gene TRBV7-9, with a weak D call TRBD2 (6 bases). The CDR3 runs to 16 residues. Per germline, CDR1 SEHNR and CDR2 FQNEAQ (reference sequence). Trimming removed 2 bases from V and 3 bases from J, with 16 bases in between. CDR3 in DNA: TGTGCCAGCAGCTTATTGGGCGGGGAAAAAGAAGAGACCCAGTACTTC. Encoded protein: CASSLLGGEKEETQYF.

V is TRBV7-2 and J is TRBJ1-4; the D is unclear. Germline CDR1 and CDR2: SGHTA and FQGNSA. V was trimmed by 4 bases and J by 0 bases, leaving 12 bases between them. The CDR3 is 16 amino acids. CDR3 protein: CASSSHGGATNEKLFF. Here the CDR3 DNA reads TGTGCCAGCAGCTCCCATGGCGGGGCAACTAATGAAAAACTGTTTTTT.

The chain uses TRBV7-2 and TRBJ1-1, with D tentatively TRBD1 (5 bases). Trimming removed 2 bases at V and 11 bases at J, with 12 bases between. Germline V CDR1 and CDR2: SGHTA, FQGNSA. CDR3 size: 12 residues. The CDR3 sequence is CASSLLGVSAFF. The CDR3 DNA follows: TGTGCCAGCAGCTTATTAGGGGTCTCGGCTTTCTTT.

This clonotype has just a few counts. This chain uses TRBV20-1 with TRBJ1-4; D ambiguous. Germline values: CDR1 DFQATT, CDR2 SNEGSKA (reference sequence). Trimming pared 3 bases from V and 5 bases from J, leaving 13 bases between. The CDR3 is 14 residues long. CDR3 amino acids: CSASLGQGNEKLFF. The DNA of the CDR3 is TGCAGTGCTAGCCTGGGCCAAGGGAATGAAAAACTGTTTTTT.

This clonotype was picked up a small number of times. This sequence joins TRBV4-3 and TRBJ1-4; D possibly corresponds to TRBD1 (5 bases). Germline V gene data show CDR1 as LGHNA and CDR2 as YSLEER. The V end lost 2 bases, the J end lost 5 bases, and 21 bases lay between the germline ends. The CDR3 spans 18 residues. CDR3 in DNA: TGCGCCAGCAGCCAAAAGCGGACTACAGGCCTAAGGAATGAAAAACTGTTTTTT. Its translation is CASSQKRTTGLRNEKLFF.

The gene calls are TRBV20-1 and TRBJ1-4; 7 nucleotides align to TRBD1. The CDR3 contains 13 residues. Unmatched junction bases numbered 6, after V lost 5 bases and J lost 6 bases. Germline lookup yields CDR1 DFQATT and CDR2 SNEGSKA (reference sequence). The CDR3, as DNA: TGCAGTGCTCGGACAGGAGGGGATGAAAAACTGTTTTTT. This translates into CSARTGGDEKLFF.

This chain joins TRBV15 and TRBJ2-1; 11 bases are shared with TRBD1. V lost 3 bases and J lost 6; bases outside the gene matches: 4. This CDR3 spans 15 amino acids. Germline CDR1 LNHNV, CDR2 YYDKDF (reference sequence). Here the CDR3 reads CATSSGTGGLNEQFF. Written as DNA, the CDR3 is TGTGCCACCAGCAGCGGGACAGGGGGTCTCAATGAGCAGTTCTTC.

In this sample, this clonotype turned up many times. The chain has TRBV5-1 and TRBJ1-1; the D is unclear. The V gene's germline CDR1 is SGHRS and CDR2 YFSETQ. The CDR3 is 14 amino acids. With 4 bases removed from V and 3 bases from J, the gap between germline ends came to 13 bases. The CDR3 DNA reads TGCGCCAGCAGCCTAGGGTTGTCGGACACTGAAGCTTTCTTT. Protein product: CASSLGLSDTEAFF.

This sequence joins TRBV30 and TRBJ1-5, with D maybe TRBD1 (5 bases). V lost 0 bases to trimming and J lost 9 bases, with 12 bases between them. The V gene's germline CDR1 is GTSNPN and CDR2 SVGIG (reference sequence). This CDR3 is built from 13 residues. CDR3 coding DNA: TGTGCCTGGAGTGTAGGAAGGGGTGGGCCCCAGCATTTT. Translating it yields CAWSVGRGGPQHF.